A selection of T cell receptor beta chains follows, all from one sample in a study of cytomegalovirus exposure and HLA in healthy donors. Sequencing used immunoSEQ multiplex PCR; TCRdb keeps in-frame clones, though not all of them. The sample has 140,000 to 150,000 clones, nearly 85% seen once. Sequenced: PBMCs. These receptors were obtained from a male donor in good health and CMV-seronegative. Each CDR3 is given with its conserved first and last residue. The order of the fields is CDR3 protein, CDR3 DNA, clone size, D gene, CDR3 length, J gene, V gene. A D gene is named only where the DNA matches it firmly. Only some rows state a clone size, as once, few, many or a class for expanded clones.

CASSFLGPISGNTIYF | TGTGCCAGCAGCTTCCTGGGCCCGATCTCTGGAAACACCATATATTTT | - | - | 16 | TRBJ1-3 | TRBV7-9
CASSDPSGDDSYNEQFF | TGTGCCAGCAGTGACCCTAGCGGGGACGACTCCTACAATGAGCAGTTCTTC | - | TRBD2 | 17 | TRBJ2-1 | TRBV2
CASSPVSSGRKSYEQYF | TGTGCCAGCTCACCGGTTAGTAGCGGGAGAAAATCCTACGAGCAGTACTTC | - | TRBD2 | 17 | TRBJ2-7 | TRBV18
CATSRGGRSTDTQYF | TGTGCCACCAGCAGAGGGGGCAGGTCCACAGATACGCAGTATTTT | - | - | 15 | TRBJ2-3 | TRBV15
CASSFSSGVEKLFF | TGCGCCAGCAGCTTTAGTTCAGGGGTTGAAAAACTGTTTTTT | - | - | 14 | TRBJ1-4 | TRBV5-1
CASSPGGNEQFF | TGTGCCAGCAGCCCTGGAGGGAATGAGCAGTTCTTC | - | - | 12 | TRBJ2-1 | TRBV7-3
CASSFTLGGTGELFF | TGTGCCAGCAGCTTTACCCTAGGGGGTACCGGGGAGCTGTTTTTT | - | - | 15 | TRBJ2-2 | TRBV11-2
CASSQTMGPRAYEQYF | TGCGCCAGCAGCCAAACCATGGGCCCCCGAGCCTACGAGCAGTACTTC | few | - | 16 | TRBJ2-7 | TRBV4-1
CASSYSLGPRNEQFF | TGTGCCAGCAGTTACTCGTTGGGGCCGCGCAATGAGCAGTTCTTC | - | - | 15 | TRBJ2-1 | TRBV6-5
CASSQEGDPHRGIYF | TGTGCCAGCAGCCAAGAAGGGGACCCTCACAGGGGCATATATTTT | - | TRBD1 | 15 | TRBJ1-3 | TRBV4-2
CASSRGTSGRGEETQYF | TGTGCCAGCAGCCGAGGGACTAGCGGGAGAGGAGAAGAGACCCAGTACTTC | - | TRBD2 | 17 | TRBJ2-5 | TRBV5-6
CSVTGDSTDTQYF | TGCAGCGTTACCGGGGATTCCACAGATACGCAGTATTTT | - | - | 13 | TRBJ2-3 | TRBV29-1
CASSPPGQRNTEAFF | TGTGCCAGCTCCCCACCGGGACAGAGGAACACTGAAGCTTTCTTT | - | TRBD1 | 15 | TRBJ1-1 | TRBV18
CASSLLAGGPYEQYF | TGTGCCAGCAGCTTACTAGCGGGAGGGCCCTACGAGCAGTACTTC | - | TRBD2 | 15 | TRBJ2-7 | TRBV7-2
CASSDSMGQGTDTQYF | TGTGCCAGCAGTGACTCGATGGGACAGGGCACAGATACGCAGTATTTT | - | TRBD1 | 16 | TRBJ2-3 | TRBV6-4
CASSISEITDTQYF | TGTGCCAGCAGCATTAGCGAGATCACAGATACGCAGTATTTT | once | - | 14 | TRBJ2-3 | TRBV6-1
CASSLGTPKTQYF | TGTGCCAGCAGTTTAGGGACTCCCAAGACCCAGTACTTC | - | - | 13 | TRBJ2-5 | TRBV28
CASSVVASYEQYF | TGTGCCAGCAGCGTCGTGGCCTCCTACGAGCAGTACTTC | - | - | 13 | TRBJ2-7 | TRBV7-9
CSVMTFEVAFF | TGCAGCGTGATGACTTTTGAGGTAGCTTTCTTT | - | - | 11 | TRBJ1-1 | TRBV29-1
CASSAGTEAYEQYF | TGCGCCAGCAGCGCCGGGACAGAAGCCTACGAGCAGTACTTC | once | TRBD1 | 14 | TRBJ2-7 | TRBV5-1
CASSEGLSGNTIYF | TGTGCCAGCAGCGAGGGACTTTCTGGAAACACCATATATTTT | - | - | 14 | TRBJ1-3 | TRBV9
CASSPGTSFYQETQYF | TGTGCCAGCAGTCCCGGGACTAGCTTTTACCAAGAGACCCAGTACTTC | - | TRBD2 | 16 | TRBJ2-5 | TRBV27
CASSVGLAGAYEQYF | TGTGCCAGCAGCGTGGGACTAGCGGGAGCCTACGAGCAGTACTTC | - | TRBD2 | 15 | TRBJ2-7 | TRBV9
CASSLGLGAWQFF | TGTGCCAGCAGTTTAGGCTTGGGGGCCTGGCAGTTCTTC | - | - | 13 | TRBJ2-1 | TRBV28
CASSLGGTGGMNTEAFF | TGCGCCAGCAGCTTGGGGGGGACAGGGGGCATGAACACTGAAGCTTTCTTT | once | TRBD1 | 17 | TRBJ1-1 | TRBV5-1
CASSPTSRGDTQYF | TGCGCCAGCAGCCCGACTAGTAGGGGAGATACGCAGTATTTT | - | - | 14 | TRBJ2-3 | TRBV5-1
CASSLGGRGAETQYF | TGTGCCAGCAGCTTAGGTGGCAGGGGAGCAGAGACCCAGTACTTC | once | - | 15 | TRBJ2-5 | TRBV7-2
CASRDRMHEKLFF | TGTGCCAGCAGGGACAGAATGCATGAAAAACTGTTTTTT | - | - | 13 | TRBJ1-4 | TRBV6-5
CASSRTSGGLSYEQYF | TGTGCCAGCAGTCGGACTAGCGGGGGGCTCTCCTACGAGCAGTACTTC | - | TRBD2 | 16 | TRBJ2-7 | TRBV5-4
CASSPGQGARTEAFF | TGTGCCAGCAGTCCGGGACAGGGGGCCAGGACTGAAGCTTTCTTT | - | TRBD1 | 15 | TRBJ1-1 | TRBV6-5
CASSLVAGVTYTGELFF | TGCGCCAGCAGCTTGGTAGCGGGAGTAACGTACACCGGGGAGCTGTTTTTT | - | TRBD2 | 17 | TRBJ2-2 | TRBV5-1
CATKLYGDSTFF | TGTGCCACCAAATTATACGGGGACTCAACGTTCTTC | - | - | 12 | TRBJ2-1 | TRBV27
CASSVGQVNEKLFF | TGTGCCAGCAGCGTAGGGCAGGTAAATGAAAAACTGTTTTTT | - | - | 14 | TRBJ1-4 | TRBV9
CASSPRDRGSDEQFF | TGTGCCAGTAGTCCCCGGGACAGGGGGTCCGATGAGCAGTTCTTC | - | TRBD1 | 15 | TRBJ2-1 | TRBV19
CASSVAGYNEKLFF | TGTGCCAGCAGCGTCGCAGGGTATAATGAAAAACTGTTTTTT | - | - | 14 | TRBJ1-4 | TRBV4-2
CASSFRDRDGSPLHF | TGTGCCAGCAGCTTCAGGGACAGGGACGGTTCACCCCTCCACTTT | - | TRBD1 | 15 | TRBJ1-6 | TRBV11-1
CASSQVGGETGELFF | TGTGCCAGCAGCCAAGTCGGGGGAGAGACCGGGGAGCTGTTTTTT | - | - | 15 | TRBJ2-2 | TRBV4-2
CASSGAGWSNQPQHF | TGTGCCAGCAGTGGGGCAGGGTGGAGCAATCAGCCCCAGCATTTT | - | - | 15 | TRBJ1-5 | TRBV2
CASSLSWRRNNEQFF | TGTGCCAGCAGTTTAAGTTGGAGACGGAACAATGAGCAGTTCTTC | - | - | 15 | TRBJ2-1 | TRBV28
CASSLGIGRAPQYF | TGTGCCAGCAGTTTAGGCATAGGCAGGGCCCCGCAGTACTTC | - | - | 14 | TRBJ2-7 | TRBV27
CASSLSSSIEQFF | TGTGCCAGCAGCTTGTCCTCCAGTATTGAGCAGTTCTTC | once | - | 13 | TRBJ2-1 | TRBV5-6
CASSLFPMRNQPQHF | TGTGCCAGCAGTTTATTTCCGATGAGAAATCAGCCCCAGCATTTT | - | - | 15 | TRBJ1-5 | TRBV27
CASSVTGDSGNTIYF | TGTGCCAGCAGTGTGACAGGGGACTCTGGAAACACCATATATTTT | - | TRBD1 | 15 | TRBJ1-3 | TRBV28
CASSMDPGGYGYTF | TGTGCCAGCAGCATGGACCCCGGAGGCTATGGCTACACCTTC | - | - | 14 | TRBJ1-2 | TRBV5-4
CASSFPQGEGAGYTF | TGTGCCAGCAGTTTCCCGCAAGGGGAGGGTGCAGGCTACACCTTC | once | - | 15 | TRBJ1-2 | TRBV28
CASSSTSTDTQYF | TGTGCCAGCAGCTCGACTAGCACAGATACGCAGTATTTT | - | - | 13 | TRBJ2-3 | TRBV11-3
CATSRLAGAADTQYF | TGTGCCACCAGCAGACTAGCGGGAGCAGCAGATACGCAGTATTTT | - | TRBD2 | 15 | TRBJ2-3 | TRBV15
CASSQWRELNEQFF | TGCGCCAGCAGCCAATGGCGGGAGTTGAATGAGCAGTTCTTC | - | TRBD2 | 14 | TRBJ2-1 | TRBV4-3
CASSQNTEAFF | TGTGCCAGCAGCCAGAACACTGAAGCTTTCTTT | - | - | 11 | TRBJ1-1 | TRBV7-9
CASSISATNEKLFF | TGTGCCAGTAGTATCAGTGCAACTAATGAAAAACTGTTTTTT | - | - | 14 | TRBJ1-4 | TRBV19
CASSLEASPSTDTQYF | TGTGCCAGCAGCTTGGAGGCTAGTCCAAGCACAGATACGCAGTATTTT | - | - | 16 | TRBJ2-3 | TRBV5-5
CASSVRLDGNTIYF | TGTGCCAGCAGCGTGAGACTAGATGGAAACACCATATATTTT | - | - | 14 | TRBJ1-3 | TRBV9
CASSVGGGINEQFF | TGTGCCAGCAGCGTGGGCGGGGGGATCAATGAGCAGTTCTTC | - | TRBD2 | 14 | TRBJ2-1 | TRBV9
CASSREETQYF | TGTGCCAGCAGTAGAGAAGAGACCCAGTACTTC | - | - | 11 | TRBJ2-5 | TRBV28
CASSETSGSENEQFF | TGTGCCAGCAGTGAGACTAGCGGGAGTGAGAATGAGCAGTTCTTC | few | TRBD2 | 15 | TRBJ2-1 | TRBV25-1
CASSLEASGRKSTDTQYF | TGTGCCAGCAGTTTGGAGGCTAGCGGGAGGAAGAGCACAGATACGCAGTATTTT | - | TRBD2 | 18 | TRBJ2-3 | TRBV28
CASSRTGVGGYTF | TGCGCCAGCAGTCGAACAGGGGTTGGTGGCTACACCTTC | few | TRBD1 | 13 | TRBJ1-2 | TRBV4-3